A single sample gave rise to the 12 T cell receptor beta chains below, sequenced in a study of tumor-infiltrating lymphocytes in primary liver carcinoma. Total RNA (roughly 0.45 ug) served as template for TCR beta cDNA synthesis primed by a constant-region primer. Libraries of TCR beta came from three nested multiplex PCR rounds with slightly modified ARM-PCR. In the first two PCR rounds, TRBV1-TRBV30 forward primers were paired with a C-beta reverse primer, and each round lasted about 9 cycles. TCRdb used MiXCR to reprocess the multiplex PCR reads, holding one entry per CDR3 protein. The table shows some 100,000 distinct CDR3 sequences, with around 71% occurring only once. It was from roughly 20-30 mg of unsorted bulk tissue that RNA and DNA were co-extracted. Sequenced: liver tumor tissue from sampling region 2. Subset: tumor region T2, inferior pole. The receptor source for this set is a woman aged 55-69 years with primary liver carcinoma and hepatitis B virus infection.

V is TRBV7-9 and J is TRBJ1-2; TRBD1 is a possible D gene (5 bases). In germline, CDR1 is SEHNR, CDR2 FQNEAQ (reference sequence). V lost 2 bases to trimming and J lost 5 bases, with 18 bases between them. The length of the CDR3 is 16 residues. CDR3 sequence (DNA): TGTGCCAGCAGCTTAAGAGACGGGTTGGCAGGGTATGGCTACACCTTC. It translates to CASSLRDGLAGYGYTF.

The CDR3 nucleotides are TGCAGTGCTAGAGTCCGCGTAGCGGGAGGGGTTGAGCAGTTCTTC. Protein product: CSARVRVAGGVEQFF. J is TRBJ2-1 and V is TRBV20-1, with 11 bases lining up with TRBD2. The CDR3 consists of 15 residues. Germline loops: CDR1 DFQATT, CDR2 SNEGSKA (reference sequence). V lost 1 base, J lost 9 bases, and 8 bases stayed unmatched.

Remarks on this clonotype: At one end the junction does not follow the germline gene, possibly because of a read error. This chain links TRBV10-2 with TRBJ1-6; D gene unclear. The CDR3 spans 14 residues. Germline assignment: CDR1 WSHSY and CDR2 SAAADI. DNA of the CDR3: TGTGCCAGCGGTGAGGGAGGGAATAATTCACCCCTCCACTTT. Protein: CASGEGGNNSPLHF.

This clonotype was found many times. J is TRBJ2-7 and V is TRBV6-4; 9 nucleotides agree with TRBD1. This CDR3 is 16 amino acids long. CDR1 is MRHNA and CDR2 is SNTAGT in the germline V gene. The V segment lost 4 bases and the J segment 4 bases; nucleotides outside the gene matches: 11. CDR3 region: CASSGRDRVRGYEQYF. CDR3 coding DNA: TGTGCCAGCAGTGGCCGGGACAGGGTACGGGGTTACGAGCAGTACTTC.

Concerning this clonotype itself: An end of the junction differs from the germline gene, which may be a read error. The chain uses TRBV7-8 and TRBJ1-1; D may be TRBD1 (6 bases). The CDR3 is 12 residues long. Germline assignment: CDR1 SGHVS and CDR2 FQNEAQ. CDR3 sequence reads: CTSCSGDTEAFF. The CDR3 nucleotides are TGTACCAGCTGTTCAGGGGATACTGAAGCTTTCTTT.

Worth noting for this clonotype: A read error is possible here, since a much larger clone lies one base away. The genes are TRBV25-1 and TRBJ1-5; TRBD1 matches 7 bases. Germline CDR1 MGHDK, CDR2 SYGVNS. The CDR3 is made up of 14 amino acids. CDR3 protein: CASSGQGTYQPLHF. The CDR3 DNA reads TGTGCCAGCAGTGGACAGGGCACGTACCAGCCCCTGCATTTT.

At least ten counts were recorded for this clonotype. This chain connects TRBV6-5 to TRBJ1-2; no reliable D call. The V and J ends lost 5 bases and 1 base respectively, with 8 bases between them. Germline V gives CDR1 MNHEY, CDR2 SVGAGI. The CDR3 runs 13 residues. The CDR3 reads CASSEGRNYGYTF. The DNA of the CDR3 is TGTGCCAGCAGTGAAGGACGTAACTATGGCTACACCTTC.

There are a few counts of this clonotype. The chain is built from TRBV28 and TRBJ2-7; D is perhaps TRBD2 (7 bases). V lost 5 bases to trimming and J lost 0 bases, with 17 bases between them. In germline, CDR1 is MDHEN, CDR2 SYDVKM. The CDR3 loop spans 16 amino acids. The CDR3 spells CASSLPSGDISYEQYF. The CDR3 nucleotides are TGTGCCAGCAGTCTGCCGAGCGGGGACATCTCCTACGAGCAGTACTTC.

This clonotype counts as medium-sized. The rearrangement joins TRBV6-1 to TRBJ2-6; D gene ambiguous. Germline values: CDR1 MNHNS, CDR2 SASEGT. V was pared by 1 base and J by 0 bases, with 4 bases between. This CDR3 contains 15 residues. Here the CDR3 DNA reads TGTGCCAGCAGTGAAGGGGGCTCTGGGGCCAACGTCCTGACTTTC. Translating it yields CASSEGGSGANVLTF.

This clonotype appeared once. The CDR3 carries no conserved terminal phenylalanine or tryptophan, so it likely arises from a read error. This sequence joins TRBV11-3 and TRBJ2-5; 13 nucleotides agree with TRBD2. The CDR3 length is 16 residues. Germline lookup yields CDR1 SGHNT and CDR2 YENEEA. As DNA, the CDR3 is TGTACCAGTGGGAAAAGGACTAGCGGGAGTTTGGAGACCCAGTACCTC. This codes for CTSGKRTSGSLETQYL.

This clonotype was found once. At one end the junction does not follow the germline gene, possibly because of a read error. The chain links TRBV29-1 to TRBJ2-2; the match to TRBD1 covers 7 bases. Germline-derived CDR1 and CDR2 are SQVTM and ANQGSEA. The CDR3 contains 14 residues. The CDR3 sequence is CSVAGLPNTGELFF. CDR3 coding DNA: TGCAGCGTTGCTGGTCTTCCCAACACAGGGGAACTGTTTTTT.

About this clonotype itself: A read error may account for a junction end that differs from germline. This chain connects TRBV5-5 to TRBJ2-2; either TRBD1 or TRBD2 may fit D (5 bases each). This CDR3 is built from 15 residues. The germline V gene encodes CDR1 SGHKS and CDR2 YYEKEE (reference sequence). The CDR3 protein is CASSLIVQGTGKLFF. The CDR3, as DNA: TGTGCCAGCAGCTTGATTGTGCAGGGTACCGGGAAGCTGTTTTTT.